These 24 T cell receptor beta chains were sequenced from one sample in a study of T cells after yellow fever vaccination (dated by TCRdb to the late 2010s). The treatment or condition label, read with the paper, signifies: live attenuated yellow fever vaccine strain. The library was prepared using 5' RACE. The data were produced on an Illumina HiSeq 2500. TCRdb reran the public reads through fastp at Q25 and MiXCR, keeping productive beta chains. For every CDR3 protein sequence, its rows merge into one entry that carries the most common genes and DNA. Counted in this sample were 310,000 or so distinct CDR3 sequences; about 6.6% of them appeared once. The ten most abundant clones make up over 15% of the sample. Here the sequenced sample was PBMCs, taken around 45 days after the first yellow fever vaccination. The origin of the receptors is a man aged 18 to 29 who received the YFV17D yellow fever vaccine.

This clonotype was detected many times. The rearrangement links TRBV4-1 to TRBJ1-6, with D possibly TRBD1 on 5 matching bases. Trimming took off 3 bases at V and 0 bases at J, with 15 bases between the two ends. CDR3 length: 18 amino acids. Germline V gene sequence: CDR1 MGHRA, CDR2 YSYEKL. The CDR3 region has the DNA TGCGCCAGCAGCCACCCCGGGCAGGGTGGCTCCTATAATTCACCCCTCCACTTT. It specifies CASSHPGQGGSYNSPLHF.

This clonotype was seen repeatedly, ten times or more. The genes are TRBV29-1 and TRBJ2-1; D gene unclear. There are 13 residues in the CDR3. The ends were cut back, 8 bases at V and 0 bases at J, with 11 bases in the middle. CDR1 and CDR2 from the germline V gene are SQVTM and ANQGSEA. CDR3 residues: CSQTESSYNEQFF. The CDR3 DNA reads TGCAGCCAGACGGAGAGCTCCTACAATGAGCAGTTCTTC.

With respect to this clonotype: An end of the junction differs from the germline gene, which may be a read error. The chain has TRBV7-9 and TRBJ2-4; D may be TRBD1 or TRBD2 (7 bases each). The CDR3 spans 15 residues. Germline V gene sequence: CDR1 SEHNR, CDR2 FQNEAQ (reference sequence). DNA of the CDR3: TGTTCCAGCAGCTTAGGGGGCGGGAGTAGAAACATTCAGTACTTC. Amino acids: CSSSLGGGSRNIQYF.

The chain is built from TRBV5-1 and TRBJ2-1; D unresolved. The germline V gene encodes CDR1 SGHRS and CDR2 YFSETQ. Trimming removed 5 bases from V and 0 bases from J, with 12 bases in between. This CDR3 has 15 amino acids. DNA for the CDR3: TGCGCCAGCAGTTCTAAGGAGAGCTCCTACAATGAGCAGTTCTTC. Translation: CASSSKESSYNEQFF. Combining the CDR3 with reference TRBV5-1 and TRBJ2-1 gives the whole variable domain KAGVTQTPRYLIKTRGQQVTLSCSPISGHRSVSWYQQTPGQGLQFLFEYFSETQRNKGNFPGRFSGRQFSNSRSEMNVSTLELGDSALYLCASSSKESSYNEQFFGPGTRLTVL.

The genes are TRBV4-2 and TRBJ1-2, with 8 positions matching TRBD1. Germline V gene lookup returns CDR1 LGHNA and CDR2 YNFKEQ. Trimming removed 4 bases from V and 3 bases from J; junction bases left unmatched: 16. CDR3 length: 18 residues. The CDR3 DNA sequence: TGTGCCAGCAGCCGTCTCCGGGATACAACAGGGGGGGACTATGGCTACACCTTC. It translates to CASSRLRDTTGGDYGYTF.

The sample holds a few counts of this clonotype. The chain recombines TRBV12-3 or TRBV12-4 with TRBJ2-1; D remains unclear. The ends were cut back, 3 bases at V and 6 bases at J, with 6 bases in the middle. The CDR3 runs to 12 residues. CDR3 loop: CASSFTVNEQFF. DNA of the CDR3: TGTGCCAGCAGTTTCACCGTCAATGAGCAGTTCTTC.

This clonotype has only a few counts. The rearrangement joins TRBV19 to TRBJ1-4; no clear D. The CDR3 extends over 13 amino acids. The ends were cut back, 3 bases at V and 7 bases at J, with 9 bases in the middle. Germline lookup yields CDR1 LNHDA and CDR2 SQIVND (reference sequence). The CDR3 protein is CASSISRAEKLFF. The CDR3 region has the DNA TGTGCCAGTAGTATTAGTAGGGCTGAAAAACTGTTTTTT. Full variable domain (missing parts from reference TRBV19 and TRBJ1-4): DGGITQSPKYLFRKEGQNVTLSCEQNLNHDAMYWYRQDPGQGLRLIYYSQIVNDFQKGDIAEGYSVSREKKESFPLTVTSAQKNPTAFYLCASSISRAEKLFFGSGTQLSVL.

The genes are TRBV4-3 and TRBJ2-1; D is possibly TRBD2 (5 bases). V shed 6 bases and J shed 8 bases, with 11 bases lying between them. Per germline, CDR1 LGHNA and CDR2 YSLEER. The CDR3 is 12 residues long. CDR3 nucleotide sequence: TGCGCCAGCAGTGTCTCTAGCTATGAGCAGTTCTTC. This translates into CASSVSSYEQFF.

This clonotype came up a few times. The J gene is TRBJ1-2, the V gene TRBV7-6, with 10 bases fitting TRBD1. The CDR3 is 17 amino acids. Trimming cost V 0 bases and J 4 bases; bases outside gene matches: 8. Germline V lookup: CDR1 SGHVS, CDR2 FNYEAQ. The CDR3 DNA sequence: TGTGCCAGCAGCTTAGCGCAGGACGGACAGGGGGGCTATGGCTACACCTTC. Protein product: CASSLAQDGQGGYGYTF. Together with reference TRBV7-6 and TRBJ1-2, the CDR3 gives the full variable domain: GAGVSQSPRYKVTKRGQDVALRCDPISGHVSLYWYRQALGQGPEFLTYFNYEAQQDKSGLPNDRFSAERPEGSISTLTIQRTEQRDSAMYRCASSLAQDGQGGYGYTFGSGTRLTVV.

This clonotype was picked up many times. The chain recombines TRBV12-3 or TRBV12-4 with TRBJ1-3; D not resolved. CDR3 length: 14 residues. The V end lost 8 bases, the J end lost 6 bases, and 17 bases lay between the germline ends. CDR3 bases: TGTGCCAGCTCGGAGACCTGGACGGAAAACACCATATATTTT. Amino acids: CASSETWTENTIYF.

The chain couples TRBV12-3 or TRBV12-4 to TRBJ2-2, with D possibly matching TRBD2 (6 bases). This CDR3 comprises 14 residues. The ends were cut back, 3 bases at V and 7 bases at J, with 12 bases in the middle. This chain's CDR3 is CASSFERVIGELFF. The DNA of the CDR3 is TGTGCCAGCAGTTTCGAGCGGGTAATCGGGGAGCTGTTTTTT.

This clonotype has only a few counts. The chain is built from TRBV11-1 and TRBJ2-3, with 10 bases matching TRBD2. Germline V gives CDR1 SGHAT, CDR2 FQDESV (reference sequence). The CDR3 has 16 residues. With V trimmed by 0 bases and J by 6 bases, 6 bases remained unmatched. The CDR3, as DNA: TGTGCCAGCAGCTTAGCGCTAGCGGGGGACGGTGATACGCAGTATTTT. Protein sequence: CASSLALAGDGDTQYF.

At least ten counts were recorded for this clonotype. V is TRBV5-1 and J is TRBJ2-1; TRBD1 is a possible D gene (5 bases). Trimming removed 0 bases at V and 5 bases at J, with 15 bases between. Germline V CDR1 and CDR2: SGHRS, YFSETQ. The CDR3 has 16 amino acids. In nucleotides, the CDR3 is TGCGCCAGCAGCTTGGAACTTTCAGGGCTGGACAATGAGCAGTTCTTC. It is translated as CASSLELSGLDNEQFF.

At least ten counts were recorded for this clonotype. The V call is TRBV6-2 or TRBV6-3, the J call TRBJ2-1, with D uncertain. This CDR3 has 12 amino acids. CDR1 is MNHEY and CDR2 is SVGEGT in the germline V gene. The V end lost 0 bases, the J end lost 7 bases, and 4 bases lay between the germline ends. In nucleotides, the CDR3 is TGTGCCAGCAGTTACTCGAAAAATGAGCAGTTCTTC. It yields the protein CASSYSKNEQFF.

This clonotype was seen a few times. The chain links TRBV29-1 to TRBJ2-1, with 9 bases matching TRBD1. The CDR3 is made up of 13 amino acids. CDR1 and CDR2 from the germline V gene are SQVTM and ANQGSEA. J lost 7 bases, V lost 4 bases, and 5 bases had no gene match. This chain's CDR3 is CSVAGTGKNEQFF. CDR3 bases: TGCAGCGTTGCCGGGACAGGGAAGAATGAGCAGTTCTTC.

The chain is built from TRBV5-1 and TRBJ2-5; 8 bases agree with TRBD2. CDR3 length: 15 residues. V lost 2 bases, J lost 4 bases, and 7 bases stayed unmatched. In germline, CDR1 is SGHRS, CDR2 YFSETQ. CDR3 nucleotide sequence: TGCGCCAGCAGCTTCGGACGGGGGGGCCCAGAGACCCAGTACTTC. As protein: CASSFGRGGPETQYF.

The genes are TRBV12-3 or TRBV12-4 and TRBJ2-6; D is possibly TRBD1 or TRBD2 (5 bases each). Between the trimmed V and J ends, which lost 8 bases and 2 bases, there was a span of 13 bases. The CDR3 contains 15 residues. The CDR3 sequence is CASSLGVTGANVLTF. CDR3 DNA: TGTGCCAGCTCCCTGGGGGTGACTGGGGCCAACGTCCTGACTTTC.

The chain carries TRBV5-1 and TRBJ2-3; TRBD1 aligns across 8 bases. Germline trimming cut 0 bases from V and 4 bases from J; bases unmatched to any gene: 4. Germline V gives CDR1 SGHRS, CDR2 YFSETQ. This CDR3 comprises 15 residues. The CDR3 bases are TGCGCCAGCAGCTTGGGACAGGGGAGGTCAGATACGCAGTATTTT. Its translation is CASSLGQGRSDTQYF.

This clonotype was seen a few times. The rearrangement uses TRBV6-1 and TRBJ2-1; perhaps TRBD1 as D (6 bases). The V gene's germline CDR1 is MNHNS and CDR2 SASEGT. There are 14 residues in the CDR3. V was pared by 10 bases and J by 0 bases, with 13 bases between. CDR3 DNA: TGTGCCACCACGTCGGACAGCTCCTACAATGAGCAGTTCTTC. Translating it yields CATTSDSSYNEQFF.

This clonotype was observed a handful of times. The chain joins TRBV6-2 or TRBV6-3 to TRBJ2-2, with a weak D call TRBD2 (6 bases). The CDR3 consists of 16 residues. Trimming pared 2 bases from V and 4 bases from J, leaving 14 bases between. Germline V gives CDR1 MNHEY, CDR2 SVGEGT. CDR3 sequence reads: CASSYPPRLVTGELFF. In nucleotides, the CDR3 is TGTGCCAGCAGTTACCCACCCAGACTAGTCACCGGGGAGCTGTTTTTT.

Here the CDR3 DNA reads TGTGCCAGTCACAGGGGAGTCGGAAACACCATATATTTT. This codes for CASHRGVGNTIYF. The V gene is TRBV6-1, the J gene TRBJ1-3; the match to TRBD1 covers 7 bases. Germline CDR1 is MNHNS and CDR2 is SASEGT. The CDR3 totals 13 residues. V shed 9 bases, J shed 4 bases, and the junction held 6 bases outside the gene matches.

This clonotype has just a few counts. The CDR3 region has the DNA TGTGCCATCAGTTCCATGAACACTGAAGCTTTCTTT. Translation gives CAISSMNTEAFF. The chain carries TRBV10-3 and TRBJ1-1, with D hard to call. V dropped 5 bases and J dropped 0 bases, with 4 bases sitting between them. Germline assignment: CDR1 ENHRY and CDR2 SYGVKD. The CDR3 has 12 residues.

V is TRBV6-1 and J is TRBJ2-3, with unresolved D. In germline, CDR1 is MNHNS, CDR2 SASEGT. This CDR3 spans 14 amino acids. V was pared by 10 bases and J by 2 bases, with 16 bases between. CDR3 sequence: CATRSPGYTDTQYF. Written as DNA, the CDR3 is TGTGCCACCCGCTCCCCGGGCTACACAGATACGCAGTATTTT.

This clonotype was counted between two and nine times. DNA for the CDR3: TGTGCCAGCAGTCTTAGGACAGGTTTGAATTCACCCCTCCACTTT. Its translation is CASSLRTGLNSPLHF. J is TRBJ1-6 and V is TRBV6-2 or TRBV6-3; 7 bases line up with TRBD1. The junction had 8 bases not matched to a gene; V was cut back by 5 bases and J by 7 bases. The germline V gene encodes CDR1 MNHEY and CDR2 SVGEGT. The CDR3 is made up of 15 amino acids.